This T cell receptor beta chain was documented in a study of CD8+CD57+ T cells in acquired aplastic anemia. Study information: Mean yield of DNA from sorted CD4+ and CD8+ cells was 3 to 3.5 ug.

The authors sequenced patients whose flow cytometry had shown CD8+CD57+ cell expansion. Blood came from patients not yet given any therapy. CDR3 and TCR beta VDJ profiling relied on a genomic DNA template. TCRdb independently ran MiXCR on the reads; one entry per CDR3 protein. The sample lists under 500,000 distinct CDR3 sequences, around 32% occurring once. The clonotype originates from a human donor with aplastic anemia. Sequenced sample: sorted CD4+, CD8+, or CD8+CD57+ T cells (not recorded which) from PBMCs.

CDR3 sequence (DNA): TGTGCCAGCAGTTTGATAGGGGGACAAGAGACCCAGTACTTC. Translating gives CASSLIGGQETQYF. This chain connects TRBV28 to TRBJ2-5; tentative D call: TRBD1 (6 bases). The V and J ends lost 3 bases and 2 bases respectively, with 10 bases between them. Germline values: CDR1 MDHEN, CDR2 SYDVKM. The CDR3 totals 14 residues.